A selection of T cell receptor beta chains follows, all from one sample in a study of vaccination and CD4 T cells after COVID-19. Antigen specificity for these receptors is unknown. TCRdb recomputed calls from the PCR reads with MiXCR, one row per CDR3 protein. Counted here are some 9,100 distinct CDR3 sequences, 66% occurring once; the ten biggest clones make up approximately 24%. What was sequenced was CD4+ T cells from blood, cultured in vitro. The receptors were sampled from a human donor who had recovered from COVID-19. Both conserved end residues are part of each CDR3. A D gene is named only where the DNA matches it firmly. Size is stated for part of the rows, as once, few or many counts, or as a class when the clone is expanded.

13	TRBV29-1	-	TRBJ1-1	-	TGCAGCGTTACAGGGACAATGAACACTGAAGCTTTCTTT	CSVTGTMNTEAFF
14	TRBV25-1	TRBD2	TRBJ2-7	-	TGTGCCAGCAGTGGCCGGGGAGGGAACTACGAGCAGTACTTC	CASSGRGGNYEQYF
13	TRBV7-9	-	TRBJ2-2	few	TGTGCCACCCAGAGGACGGACACCGGGGAGCTGTTTTTT	CATQRTDTGELFF
12	TRBV27	-	TRBJ1-1	-	TGTGCCAGCAGTTTCGCGGGAAGTGAAGCTTTCTTT	CASSFAGSEAFF
15	TRBV2	-	TRBJ1-2	-	TGTGCCAGCAGTGAATGGGGAAGGCAGGGCGAAGGCTACACCTTC	CASSEWGRQGEGYTF
16	TRBV19	-	TRBJ1-2	-	TGTGCCAGTAGTATAGGAGGCGGGGGAAATAACTATGGCTACACCTTC	CASSIGGGGNNYGYTF
14	TRBV18	-	TRBJ2-5	-	TGTGCCAGCTCACCACTGGACAGCCAAGAGACCCAGTACTTC	CASSPLDSQETQYF
15	TRBV10-3	TRBD1	TRBJ2-2	-	TGTGCCATCAGTCATGACAGGGGAGGCACCGGGGAGCTGTTTTTT	CAISHDRGGTGELFF
15	TRBV6-1	-	TRBJ1-2	once	TGTGCCAGCAGCCGGTGGGACGAAGCTAACTATGGCTACACCTTC	CASSRWDEANYGYTF
12	TRBV27	-	TRBJ1-1	-	TGTGCCAGCAGTTTGGGTCAAGGGGCGGCTTTCTTT	CASSLGQGAAFF
17	TRBV7-2	TRBD2	TRBJ2-2	-	TGTGCCAGCAGCTATCCTAGCGGGGGGGCGTACACCGGGGAGCTGTTTTTT	CASSYPSGGAYTGELFF
13	TRBV10-3	-	TRBJ2-5	-	TGTGCCATCAGGGGGGGTGGGCGTGAGACCCAGTACTTC	CAIRGGGRETQYF
16	TRBV24-1	-	TRBJ2-2	-	TGTGCCACCAGTGATTCCCGGAGGGGGCGGATCGGGGAGCTGTTTTTT	CATSDSRRGRIGELFF
17	TRBV7-9	TRBD1	TRBJ1-6	-	TGTGCCAGCAGCCTTTGGACAGGGGTTGACCGGAATTCACCCCTCCACTTT	CASSLWTGVDRNSPLHF
15	TRBV2	-	TRBJ2-4	few	TGTGCCAGCAGCATAACAGGGATCGGCAAAAACATTCAGTACTTC	CASSITGIGKNIQYF
13	TRBV20-1	-	TRBJ1-1	few	TGCAGTGCTAGAGACCCCAGGGAGGCTGAAGCTTTCTTT	CSARDPREAEAFF
14	TRBV30	TRBD1	TRBJ1-5	-	TGTGCCTGGAGTGCCAGGGGGTACAATCAGCCCCAGCATTTT	CAWSARGYNQPQHF
14	TRBV7-2	-	TRBJ2-1	-	TGTGCCAGCAGCTTAGGGGGAGGCTACAATGAGCAGTTCTTC	CASSLGGGYNEQFF
13	TRBV19	TRBD1	TRBJ1-2	-	TGTGCCAGTCGGGGACAGGGAGGCTATGGCTACACCTTC	CASRGQGGYGYTF
16	TRBV4-1	TRBD1	TRBJ1-2	-	TGCGCCAGCAGCCCGCGACAGGGCCGGGGCGACTATGGCTACACCTTC	CASSPRQGRGDYGYTF
12	TRBV2	-	TRBJ1-2	-	TGTGCCAGCATTAGGGGAGACTATGGCTACACCTTC	CASIRGDYGYTF
14	TRBV25-1	-	TRBJ2-3	-	TGTGCCAGTACGTCTGGCCTGCTGACAGATACGCAGTATTTT	CASTSGLLTDTQYF
16	TRBV20-1	TRBD1	TRBJ1-3	-	TGCAGTGCTAGAGATATTAAGACAGGGTCTGGAAACACCATATATTTT	CSARDIKTGSGNTIYF
15	TRBV19	TRBD1	TRBJ1-2	once	TGTGCCAGTAGAGATTGGACAGGTTCTCCATATGGCTACACCTTC	CASRDWTGSPYGYTF
15	TRBV20-1	-	TRBJ1-1	-	TGCAGTGCTAGGGGGCGATTTACTATGAACACTGAAGCTTTCTTT	CSARGRFTMNTEAFF
13	TRBV30	-	TRBJ2-7	-	TGTGCCTGGAGTCGTGGCTTCACCTACGAGCAGTACTTC	CAWSRGFTYEQYF
13	TRBV6-1	-	TRBJ1-1	-	TGTGCCAGCAGTAGGACAGAGAACACTGAAGCTTTCTTT	CASSRTENTEAFF
15	TRBV7-2	-	TRBJ1-3	-	TGTGCCAGCAGCGTTATATGGGGGTTCGGAAACACCATATATTTT	CASSVIWGFGNTIYF
16	TRBV24-1	TRBD2	TRBJ2-2	-	TGTGCCACCAGTGATGGACTAGCGGGGGGCACCGGGGAGCTGTTTTTT	CATSDGLAGGTGELFF
13	TRBV6-2/TRBV6-3	-	TRBJ1-6	-	TGTGCCAGCAGGGTGGACAGCAATTCACCCCTCCACTTT	CASRVDSNSPLHF
19	TRBV24-1	TRBD1	TRBJ1-5	-	TGTGCCATCTCCTCACGCGGGACAGGGAAGGAGAGATGGACTCAGCCCCAGCATTTT	CAISSRGTGKERWTQPQHF
13	TRBV7-9	-	TRBJ1-2	-	TGTGCCAGCAGCTTAGCTCCCAATCCTGGGGACACCTTC	CASSLAPNPGDTF
15	TRBV24-1	-	TRBJ2-2	once	TGTGCCACCAGTGGCGGGGCGGAGAACACCGGGGAGCTGTTTTTT	CATSGGAENTGELFF
15	TRBV6-5	TRBD1	TRBJ1-2	-	TGTGCCAGCAGTTATAGCGGACAGGGTAACTATGGCTACACCTTC	CASSYSGQGNYGYTF
16	TRBV21-1	-	TRBJ1-1	few	TGTGCCAGCAGCCTCCGGACAGGGGTGAATTCGGCTGAAGCTTTCTTT	CASSLRTGVNSAEAFF
14	TRBV7-9	-	TRBJ2-7	-	TGTGCCAGCAGCTTATCAGGGATGGTCTACGAGCAGTACTTC	CASSLSGMVYEQYF
13	TRBV20-1	-	TRBJ1-5	once	TGCAGTGCTAGAGATCCCCTAAATCAGCCCCAGCATTTT	CSARDPLNQPQHF
14	TRBV6-5	-	TRBJ1-2	few	TGTGCCAGCAGTTACTCGAGGACTTCGCATGGCTACACCTTC	CASSYSRTSHGYTF
16	TRBV28	-	TRBJ2-2	-	TGTGCCAGCAGCTCCCTCCGGGGGGCGCAGGGAGGGGAGCTGTTTTTT	CASSSLRGAQGGELFF
13	TRBV6-1	-	TRBJ1-1	large	TGTGCCAGCAGGGAGGTCGGGGACACTGAAGCTTTCTTT	CASREVGDTEAFF
10	TRBV20-1	-	TRBJ2-3	-	TGCAGTGCTAGAGAGGATACGCAGTATTTT	CSAREDTQYF
12	TRBV6-2/TRBV6-3	-	TRBJ1-6	-	TGTGCCAGCAGTGCAGGGTGGTCACCCCTCCACTTT	CASSAGWSPLHF